Each of the 26 T cell receptor beta chains below was sequenced from the same sample in a study of blood T cell repertoires in COVID-19. The protocol was immunoSEQ multiplex PCR, while the TCRdb copy is restricted to in-frame clones and leaves out a portion. In the table there are 200,000 to 250,000 clones, approximately 87% of which are singletons. Input material: PBMCs or T cells enriched from blood (not recorded which). The receptors were gathered from a woman aged 50 to 60 in a cohort exposed to, infected with or recovered from COVID-19 (not recorded which).

The chain links TRBV6-5 to TRBJ1-1, with 8 bases that match TRBD1. CDR1 is MNHEY, CDR2 SVGAGI, per germline. The CDR3 spans 14 residues. Unmatched junction bases numbered 5, after V lost 4 bases and J lost 4 bases. For the CDR3, the DNA is TGTGCCAGCAGTTCGAACAGGGGGTTCACTGAAGCTTTCTTT. Its protein is CASSSNRGFTEAFF.

The chain recombines TRBV11-2 with TRBJ2-1, with TRBD2 identical over 10 bases. The CDR3 totals 15 residues. Germline-derived CDR1 and CDR2 are SGHAT and FQNNGV. The V and J ends lost 0 bases and 5 bases, in that order; junction bases with no gene match: 1. CDR3 in amino acids: CASSLELAGNNEQFF. CDR3 nucleotides: TGTGCCAGCAGCTTAGAACTAGCGGGGAACAATGAGCAGTTCTTC.

The chain recombines TRBV21-1 with TRBJ2-3; the D call TRBD2 from the table was never checked on the DNA. TRBV21-1 is noted as a pseudogene. CDR3 size: 20 residues. The CDR3 DNA is TGTGCCAGCAGCAAAGCGGCTCCGACTAGCGGGGGGTCGAAGACGGATACGCAGTATTTT. Translation: CASSKAAPTSGGSKTDTQYF.

The CDR3 nucleotides are TGTGCCAGCTCACCTAACCAGGGGAATAGCAATCAGCCCCAGCATTTT. Translating gives CASSPNQGNSNQPQHF. This chain links TRBV18 with TRBJ1-5, with D possibly matching TRBD1 (6 bases). The CDR3 extends over 16 amino acids. Germline V lookup: CDR1 KGHSH, CDR2 LQKENI. Deletions cut 3 bases from V and 0 bases from J, with 12 bases between.

The rearrangement links TRBV27 to TRBJ1-2; possibly TRBD1 for D (5 bases). V was clipped by 7 bases and J by 6 bases, with 33 bases between them. Per germline, CDR1 MNHEY and CDR2 SMNVEV (reference sequence). The CDR3 loop spans 19 amino acids. CDR3 DNA sequence: TGTGCCAGCATACTCTGGGGTACGACTCGACCAGGGAGGTACGATGGCTACACCTTC. It translates to CASILWGTTRPGRYDGYTF.

This clone was detected ten times or more. The V gene is TRBV4-2, the J gene TRBJ1-1; the match to TRBD1 covers 9 bases. In germline, CDR1 is LGHNA, CDR2 YNFKEQ. Unmatched junction bases numbered 5, after V lost 2 bases and J lost 1 base. The CDR3 contains 16 residues. CDR3 DNA sequence: TGTGCCAGCAGCCAAACAACGGGACAGGGGAACACTGAAGCTTTCTTT. It translates to CASSQTTGQGNTEAFF.

The chain uses TRBV5-6 and TRBJ1-5; 7 bases match TRBD1. The germline gives CDR1 SGHDT, CDR2 YYEEEE. This CDR3 has 14 residues. V was clipped by 0 bases and J by 8 bases; unmatched bases: 5. The CDR3 region is CASSLGGRGKPQHF. The CDR3 region has the DNA TGTGCCAGCAGCTTGGGGGGCAGGGGGAAGCCCCAGCATTTT.

The rearrangement links TRBV2 to TRBJ2-1; 10 bases align to TRBD2. This CDR3 comprises 16 residues. J was trimmed by 4 bases and V by 8 bases; bases with no gene match: 11. CDR1 SNHLY and CDR2 FYNNEI come from the germline V gene. Written as DNA, the CDR3 is TGTGCCAGCGAGGGGTTAAGGACTAGCGGTTACAATGAGCAGTTCTTC. Translated: CASEGLRTSGYNEQFF.

The chain links TRBV10-3 to TRBJ1-1; TRBD1 matches 8 bases. CDR3 length equals 17 residues. Trimming cost V 2 bases and J 6 bases; bases outside gene matches: 14. Germline lookup yields CDR1 ENHRY and CDR2 SYGVKD. CDR3 residues: CAISEPGQGKGQAEAFF. The CDR3 coding sequence is TGTGCCATCAGTGAGCCGGGACAAGGTAAGGGACAGGCTGAAGCTTTCTTT.

A few counts support this clone. The genes are TRBV29-1 and TRBJ2-7; TRBD2 agrees at 8 bases. Trimming at V came to 5 bases and at J to 6 bases, leaving 12 bases not matched to a gene. CDR3 size: 14 residues. CDR1 is SQVTM, CDR2 ANQGSEA, per germline. The CDR3 region is CSVRTGTRSGEQYF. The CDR3 bases are TGCAGCGTTAGGACCGGGACTAGGTCTGGCGAGCAGTACTTC.

The chain has TRBV6-2 or TRBV6-3 and TRBJ2-3; 8 bases fit TRBD1. Germline-derived CDR1 and CDR2 are MNHEY and SVGEGT. This CDR3 is built from 15 residues. The ends lost 6 bases at V and 3 bases at J; junction bases unmatched: 8. CDR3 coding DNA: TGTGCCAGCAGCCCTCGCAGGGGGCAAACAGATACGCAGTATTTT. Protein product: CASSPRRGQTDTQYF.

This clone was counted a single time. The rearrangement uses TRBV7-2 and TRBJ2-5; perhaps TRBD2 as D (6 bases). With 5 bases removed from V and 6 bases from J, the gap between germline ends came to 19 bases. The germline V gene encodes CDR1 SGHTA and CDR2 FQGNSA. This CDR3 comprises 15 residues. CDR3 sequence (DNA): TGTGCCAGCAGCAAAGCCCCACGGAGGGAAAAGACCCAGTACTTC. This sequence encodes CASSKAPRREKTQYF.

The chain couples TRBV2 to TRBJ2-5; TRBD1 is a possible D gene (5 bases). The germline V and J ends were trimmed by 3 bases and 0 bases, with 11 bases remaining between them. The CDR3 spans 15 residues. Germline-derived CDR1 and CDR2 are SNHLY and FYNNEI. CDR3 protein: CASSDQTEYQETQYF. The CDR3 DNA sequence: TGTGCCAGCAGTGACCAGACAGAGTACCAAGAGACCCAGTACTTC.

This chain joins TRBV19 and TRBJ2-7, with 9 bases that match TRBD1. This CDR3 has 15 amino acids. Germline-derived CDR1 and CDR2 are LNHDA and SQIVND (reference sequence). The V segment lost 1 base and the J segment 5 bases; nucleotides outside the gene matches: 6. The CDR3 region has the DNA TGTGCCAGTAGTATAGCGACAGGGGGGCCCAACGAGCAGTACTTC. Protein sequence: CASSIATGGPNEQYF.

This chain connects TRBV3-1 (or the pseudogene TRBV3-2) to TRBJ2-1; TRBD2 might be the D (6 bases). From germline, CDR1 is LGHDT and CDR2 YNNKEL (reference sequence). The CDR3 consists of 14 residues. Trimming took 3 bases from V and 6 from J, leaving 12 bases between them. The CDR3 is CASSQGGTTNEQFF. In DNA, the CDR3 is TGTGCCAGCAGCCAGGGCGGGACGACCAATGAGCAGTTCTTC.

This sequence joins TRBV9 and TRBJ2-7; 9 nucleotides match TRBD2. Germline loops: CDR1 SGDLS, CDR2 YYNGEE. The CDR3 extends over 16 amino acids. V trimming: 6 bases; J trimming: 3 bases; junction bases outside the gene matches: 13. The CDR3 DNA reads as TGTGCCAGCAATCCGGGTGGCGGGGGGGCCTTCTACGAGCAGTACTTC. This sequence encodes CASNPGGGGAFYEQYF.

The CDR3 reads CASTSTNTEAFF. In DNA, the CDR3 is TGTGCCAGCACTAGTACGAACACTGAAGCTTTCTTT. The genes are TRBV28 and TRBJ1-1, with no clear D. From germline, CDR1 is MDHEN and CDR2 SYDVKM. Between the trimmed V and J ends, which lost 7 bases and 1 base, there was a span of 7 bases. This CDR3 is built from 12 residues.

This clone was counted a single time. The CDR3 region has the DNA TGTGCCAGCTCACCCAGAGCGGATGGCTACACCTTC. It specifies CASSPRADGYTF. The chain couples TRBV18 to TRBJ1-2, with D uncertain. Germline V CDR1 and CDR2: KGHSH, LQKENI. CDR3 length equals 12 residues. V lost 3 bases and J 6 bases, leaving 8 bases between the germline ends.

The chain has TRBV9 and TRBJ2-5; tentative D call: TRBD1 (6 bases). The CDR3 extends over 17 amino acids. Trimming pared 0 bases from V and 4 bases from J, leaving 19 bases between. Looked up from germline, CDR1 is SGDLS and CDR2 is YYNGEE. The CDR3 coding sequence is TGTGCCAGCAGCGTAGGAGGGGGAGTTTTCTATGGAGAGACCCAGTACTTC. As protein: CASSVGGGVFYGETQYF.

Concerning this clone: The sample holds other DNA sequences that translate to the same CDR3. The chain has TRBV7-2 and TRBJ1-3; TRBD1 matches 7 bases. With V trimmed by 5 bases and J by 3 bases, 4 bases remained unmatched. The CDR3 is made up of 14 amino acids. Germline V gene lookup returns CDR1 SGHTA and CDR2 FQGNSA. CDR3 region: CASSPGGRGNTIYF. CDR3 DNA sequence: TGTGCCAGCAGCCCAGGGGGGCGTGGAAACACCATATATTTT. Full variable domain (rest looked up from reference TRBV7-2 and TRBJ1-3): GAGVSQSPSNKVTEKGKDVELRCDPISGHTALYWYRQSLGQGLEFLIYFQGNSAPDKSGLPSDRFSAERTGGSVSTLTIQRTQQEDSAVYLCASSPGGRGNTIYFGEGSWLTVV.

This sequence joins TRBV27 and TRBJ1-2; D gene uncertain. The CDR3 has 13 amino acids. The V and J ends lost 2 bases and 3 bases respectively, with 7 bases between them. Germline values: CDR1 MNHEY, CDR2 SMNVEV (reference sequence). The CDR3 protein is CASSLDGDYGYTF. The DNA for the CDR3 is TGTGCCAGCAGTTTAGATGGAGACTATGGCTACACCTTC.

In its sample, this clone was seen once. The V gene is TRBV11-2, the J gene TRBJ1-1; possible D gene TRBD1, 6 bases. The CDR3 contains 11 residues. Looked up from germline, CDR1 is SGHAT and CDR2 is FQNNGV. Trimming took 4 bases from V and 10 from J, leaving 10 bases between them. The CDR3 reads CASSSRGSAFF. The CDR3 region has the DNA TGTGCCAGCAGCTCCAGGGGTTCAGCTTTCTTT.

This clone was counted a few times. The gene calls are TRBV5-1 and TRBJ1-2; D not resolved. The CDR3 sequence is 16 residues long. Germline V gives CDR1 SGHRS, CDR2 YFSETQ. Trimming shortened V by 1 base and J by 0 bases, and 13 bases separated the two germline ends. CDR3 DNA: TGCGCCAGCAGCTTGTTGGAGGCAGCTACTAACTATGGCTACACCTTC. Translated, it gives CASSLLEAATNYGYTF.

This rearrangement joins TRBV6-1 to TRBJ1-1; D is ambiguous. Trimming removed 3 bases at V and 0 bases at J, with 5 bases between. This CDR3 spans 13 amino acids. Looked up from germline, CDR1 is MNHNS and CDR2 is SASEGT. For the CDR3, the DNA is TGTGCCAGCAGTGACAAAATGAACACTGAAGCTTTCTTT. Amino acid sequence: CASSDKMNTEAFF.

This chain links TRBV27 with TRBJ1-2; maybe TRBD1 (5 bases). V was shortened by 5 bases and J by 1 base, with 11 bases between the two germline ends. The CDR3 runs to 14 residues. Germline lookup yields CDR1 MNHEY and CDR2 SMNVEV (reference sequence). The CDR3 region has the DNA TGTGCCAGCAGTCCTCGACAGATTAACTATGGCTACACCTTC. It specifies CASSPRQINYGYTF.

This CDR3 is CASSSRRAGELFF. In DNA, the CDR3 is TGTGCCAGCAGTTCCAGGAGGGCCGGGGAGCTGTTTTTT. V and J are TRBV6-2 or TRBV6-3 and TRBJ2-2; a possible D gene is TRBD2 (6 bases). V shed 4 bases and J shed 6 bases, with 9 bases lying between them. Germline assignment: CDR1 MNHEY and CDR2 SVGEGT. There are 13 residues in the CDR3.